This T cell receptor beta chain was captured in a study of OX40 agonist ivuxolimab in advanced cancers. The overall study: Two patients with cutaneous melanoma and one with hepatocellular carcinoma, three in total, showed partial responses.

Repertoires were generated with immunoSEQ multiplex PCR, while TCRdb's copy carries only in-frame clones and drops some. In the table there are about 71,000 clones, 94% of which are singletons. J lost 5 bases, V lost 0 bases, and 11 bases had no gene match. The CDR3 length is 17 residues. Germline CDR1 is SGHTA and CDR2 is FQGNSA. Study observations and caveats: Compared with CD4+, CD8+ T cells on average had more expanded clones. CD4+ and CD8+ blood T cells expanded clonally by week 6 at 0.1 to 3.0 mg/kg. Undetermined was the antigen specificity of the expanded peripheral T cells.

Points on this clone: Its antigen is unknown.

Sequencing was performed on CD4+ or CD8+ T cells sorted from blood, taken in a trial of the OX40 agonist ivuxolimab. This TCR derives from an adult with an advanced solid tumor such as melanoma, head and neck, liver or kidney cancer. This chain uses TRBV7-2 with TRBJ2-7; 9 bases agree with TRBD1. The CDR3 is CASSLATLQGAKNEQYF. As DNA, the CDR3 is TGTGCCAGCAGCTTAGCAACCTTACAGGGGGCCAAGAACGAGCAGTACTTC. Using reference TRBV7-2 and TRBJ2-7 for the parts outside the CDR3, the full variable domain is GAGVSQSPSNKVTEKGKDVELRCDPISGHTALYWYRQSLGQGLEFLIYFQGNSAPDKSGLPSDRFSAERTGGSVSTLTIQRTQQEDSAVYLCASSLATLQGAKNEQYFGPGTRLTVT.